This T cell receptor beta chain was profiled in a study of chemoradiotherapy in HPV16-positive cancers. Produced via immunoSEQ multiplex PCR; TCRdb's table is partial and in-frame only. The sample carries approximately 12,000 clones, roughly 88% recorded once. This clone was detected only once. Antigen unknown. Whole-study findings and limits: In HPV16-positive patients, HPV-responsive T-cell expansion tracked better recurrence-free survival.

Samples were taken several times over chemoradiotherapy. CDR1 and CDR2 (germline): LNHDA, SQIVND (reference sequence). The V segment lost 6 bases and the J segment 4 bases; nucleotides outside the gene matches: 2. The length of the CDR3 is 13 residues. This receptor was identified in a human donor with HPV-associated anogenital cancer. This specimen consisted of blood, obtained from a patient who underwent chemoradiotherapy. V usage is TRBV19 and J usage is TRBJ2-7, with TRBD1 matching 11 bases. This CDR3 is CASRGTGGYEQYF. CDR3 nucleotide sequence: TGTGCCAGTAGAGGGACAGGGGGGTACGAGCAGTACTTC. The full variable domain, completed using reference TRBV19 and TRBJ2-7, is DGGITQSPKYLFRKEGQNVTLSCEQNLNHDAMYWYRQDPGQGLRLIYYSQIVNDFQKGDIAEGYSVSREKKESFPLTVTSAQKNPTAFYLCASRGTGGYEQYFGPGTRLTVT.